The entry below describes one TCR beta chain. The ends were cut back, 4 bases at V and 4 bases at J, with 23 bases in the middle. The CDR3 is 18 residues long. Germline V CDR1 and CDR2: MNHEY, SVGEGT. This sample is part of a study of blood T cell repertoires in COVID-19. Background on the study: Collection of acute and convalescent COVID-19 samples took place in the United States, Italy and Spain. Sample material is recorded as cDNA or gDNA derived from T cells, B-cell-depleted T cells, or PBMCs.

Under the authors' procedure: It was from reference gene primer amplification that nucleated cell counts were estimated. Method: immunoSEQ multiplex PCR; TCRdb's copy keeps in-frame clones and lacks some. V and J calls and clone size are given by that table; D and trimming were obtained from the DNA. Of some 200,000 clones in the sample, about 81% were seen once. The clonotype was recovered from a man younger than 45 with active or convalescent COVID-19. The V and J genes are TRBV6-2 or TRBV6-3 and TRBJ1-5, with D possibly being TRBD1 (5 bases). The sequenced sample was peripheral blood. The CDR3 loop is CASSSVLRGKVGNQPQHF. The CDR3 DNA is TGTGCCAGCAGTTCCGTTTTAAGGGGAAAGGTGGGAAATCAGCCCCAGCATTTT.